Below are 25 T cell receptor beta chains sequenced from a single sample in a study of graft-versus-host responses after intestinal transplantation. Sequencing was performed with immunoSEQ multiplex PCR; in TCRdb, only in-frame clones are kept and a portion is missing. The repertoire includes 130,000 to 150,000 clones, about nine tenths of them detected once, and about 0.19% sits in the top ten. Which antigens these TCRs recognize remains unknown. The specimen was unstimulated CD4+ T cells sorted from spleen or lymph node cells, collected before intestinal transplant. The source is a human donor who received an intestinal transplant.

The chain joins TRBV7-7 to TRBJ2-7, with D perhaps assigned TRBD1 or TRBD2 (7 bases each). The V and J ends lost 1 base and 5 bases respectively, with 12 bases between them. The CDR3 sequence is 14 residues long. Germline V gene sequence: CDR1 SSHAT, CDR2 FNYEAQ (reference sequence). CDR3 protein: CASSLGSGGDEQYF. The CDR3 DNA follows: TGTGCCAGCAGCTTAGGTTCAGGGGGGGACGAGCAGTACTTC.

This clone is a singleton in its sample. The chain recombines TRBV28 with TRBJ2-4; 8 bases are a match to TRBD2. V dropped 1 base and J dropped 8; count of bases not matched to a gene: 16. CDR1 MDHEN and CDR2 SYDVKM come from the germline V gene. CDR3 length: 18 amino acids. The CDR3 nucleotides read TGTGCCAGCAGTTTATATGGAGCGGGAGTCCCCCCCCGGGACATTCAGTACTTC. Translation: CASSLYGAGVPPRDIQYF.

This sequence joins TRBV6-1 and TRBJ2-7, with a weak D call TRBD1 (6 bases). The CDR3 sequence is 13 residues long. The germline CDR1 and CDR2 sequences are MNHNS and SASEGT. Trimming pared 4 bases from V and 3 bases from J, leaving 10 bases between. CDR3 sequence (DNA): TGTGCCAGCAGTGTGGACAGAGACTACGAGCAGTACTTC. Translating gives CASSVDRDYEQYF.

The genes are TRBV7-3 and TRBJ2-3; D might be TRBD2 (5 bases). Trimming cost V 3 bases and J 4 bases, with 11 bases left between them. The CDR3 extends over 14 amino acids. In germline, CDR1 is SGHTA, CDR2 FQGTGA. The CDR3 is CASSLTGGADTQYF. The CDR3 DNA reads TGTGCCAGCAGCTTGACCGGAGGCGCAGATACGCAGTATTTT.

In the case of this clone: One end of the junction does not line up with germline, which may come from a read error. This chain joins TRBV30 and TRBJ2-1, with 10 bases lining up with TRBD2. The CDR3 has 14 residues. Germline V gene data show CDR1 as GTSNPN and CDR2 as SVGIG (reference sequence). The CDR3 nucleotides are TGTGCCTGGAGGGGACTAGCGTCCTCCAATGAGCAGTTCTTC. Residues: CAWRGLASSNEQFF.

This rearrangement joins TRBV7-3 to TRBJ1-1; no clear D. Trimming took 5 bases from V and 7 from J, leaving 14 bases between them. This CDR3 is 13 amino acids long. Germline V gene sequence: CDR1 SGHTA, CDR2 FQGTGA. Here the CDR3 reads CASSLSTVGEAFF. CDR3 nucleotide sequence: TGTGCCAGCAGCCTATCGACTGTTGGTGAAGCTTTCTTT.

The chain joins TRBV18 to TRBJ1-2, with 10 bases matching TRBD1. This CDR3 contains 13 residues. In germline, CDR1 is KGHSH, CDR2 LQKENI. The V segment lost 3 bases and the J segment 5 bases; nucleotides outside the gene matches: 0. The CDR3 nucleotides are TGTGCCAGCTCACCGGACAGGGGGTATGGCTACACCTTC. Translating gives CASSPDRGYGYTF.

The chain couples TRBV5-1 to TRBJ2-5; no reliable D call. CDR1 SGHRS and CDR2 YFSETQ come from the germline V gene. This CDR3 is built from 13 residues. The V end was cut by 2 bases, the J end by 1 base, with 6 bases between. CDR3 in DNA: TGCGCCAGCAGCTTCGGCGTCCAAGAGACCCAGTACTTC. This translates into CASSFGVQETQYF. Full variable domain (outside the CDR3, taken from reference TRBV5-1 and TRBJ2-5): KAGVTQTPRYLIKTRGQQVTLSCSPISGHRSVSWYQQTPGQGLQFLFEYFSETQRNKGNFPGRFSGRQFSNSRSEMNVSTLELGDSALYLCASSFGVQETQYFGPGTRLLVL.

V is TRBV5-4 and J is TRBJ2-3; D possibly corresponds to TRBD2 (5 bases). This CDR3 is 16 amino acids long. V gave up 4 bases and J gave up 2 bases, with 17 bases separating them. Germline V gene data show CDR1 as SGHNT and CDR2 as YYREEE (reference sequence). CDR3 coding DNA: TGTGCCAGCAGCGCCTGGAGGTTGGACTTCACAGATACGCAGTATTTT. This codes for CASSAWRLDFTDTQYF.

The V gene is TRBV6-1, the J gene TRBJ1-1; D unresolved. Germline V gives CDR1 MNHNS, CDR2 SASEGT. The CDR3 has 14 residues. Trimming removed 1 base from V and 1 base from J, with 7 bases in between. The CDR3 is CASSEGLPNTEAFF. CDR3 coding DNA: TGTGCCAGCAGTGAAGGGCTACCGAACACTGAAGCTTTCTTT.

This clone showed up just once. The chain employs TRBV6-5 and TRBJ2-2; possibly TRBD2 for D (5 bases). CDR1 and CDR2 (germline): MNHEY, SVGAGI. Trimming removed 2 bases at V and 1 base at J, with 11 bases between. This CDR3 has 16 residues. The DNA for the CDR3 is TGTGCCAGCAGTTACGTTGCGGGTCTGAACACCGGGGAGCTGTTTTTT. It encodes CASSYVAGLNTGELFF.

DNA for the CDR3: TGTGCCAGCAGGCCTGGGACATTCAACTATGGCTACACCTTC. Encoded protein: CASRPGTFNYGYTF. This chain uses TRBV28 with TRBJ1-2; D might be TRBD1 (6 bases). Germline CDR1 and CDR2: MDHEN and SYDVKM. CDR3 length: 14 amino acids. V was cut by 6 bases and J by 2 bases, with 13 bases left in between.

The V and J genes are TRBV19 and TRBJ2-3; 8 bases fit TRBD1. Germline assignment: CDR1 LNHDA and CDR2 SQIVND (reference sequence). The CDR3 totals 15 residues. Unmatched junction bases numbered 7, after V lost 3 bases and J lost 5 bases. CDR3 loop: CASSIGQGSGDTQYF. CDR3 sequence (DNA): TGTGCCAGTAGTATCGGACAGGGAAGTGGAGATACGCAGTATTTT.

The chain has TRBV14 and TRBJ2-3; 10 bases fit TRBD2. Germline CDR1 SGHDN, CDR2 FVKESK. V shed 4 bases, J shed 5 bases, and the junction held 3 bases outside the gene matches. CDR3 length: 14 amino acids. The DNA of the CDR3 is TGTGCCAGCAGCCGTGGACTAGCGGAAGATACGCAGTATTTT. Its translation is CASSRGLAEDTQYF.

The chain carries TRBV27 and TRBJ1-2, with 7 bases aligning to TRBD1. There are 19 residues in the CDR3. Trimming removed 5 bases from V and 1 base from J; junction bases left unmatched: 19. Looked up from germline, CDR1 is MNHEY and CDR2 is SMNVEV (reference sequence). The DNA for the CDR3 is TGTGCCAGCAGTCCCCGACAGACACCGGGACAGTTCTATAACTATGGCTACACCTTC. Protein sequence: CASSPRQTPGQFYNYGYTF.

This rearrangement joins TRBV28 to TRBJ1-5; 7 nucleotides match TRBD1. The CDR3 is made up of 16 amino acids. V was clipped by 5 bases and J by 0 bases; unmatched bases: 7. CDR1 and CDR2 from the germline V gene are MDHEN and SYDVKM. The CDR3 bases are TGTGCCAGCAGTGAAGGACAGGCCTATAGCAATCAGCCCCAGCATTTT. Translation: CASSEGQAYSNQPQHF.

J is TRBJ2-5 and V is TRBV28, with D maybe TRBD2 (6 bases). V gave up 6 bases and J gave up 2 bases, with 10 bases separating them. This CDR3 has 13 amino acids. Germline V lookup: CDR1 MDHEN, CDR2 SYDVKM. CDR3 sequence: CASRRGLQETQYF. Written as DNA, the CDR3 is TGTGCCAGCAGGCGCGGACTACAAGAGACCCAGTACTTC. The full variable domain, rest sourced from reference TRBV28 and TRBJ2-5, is DVKVTQSSRYLVKRTGEKVFLECVQDMDHENMFWYRQDPGLGLRLIYFSYDVKMKEKGDIPEGYSVSREKKERFSLILESASTNQTSMYLCASRRGLQETQYFGPGTRLLVL.

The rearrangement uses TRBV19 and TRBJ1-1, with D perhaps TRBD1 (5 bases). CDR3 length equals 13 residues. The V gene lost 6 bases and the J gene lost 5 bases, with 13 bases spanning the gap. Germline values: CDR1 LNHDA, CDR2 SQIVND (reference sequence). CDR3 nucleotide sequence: TGTGCCAGTAGCCTCCTGGGACGTACTGAAGCTTTCTTT. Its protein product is CASSLLGRTEAFF.

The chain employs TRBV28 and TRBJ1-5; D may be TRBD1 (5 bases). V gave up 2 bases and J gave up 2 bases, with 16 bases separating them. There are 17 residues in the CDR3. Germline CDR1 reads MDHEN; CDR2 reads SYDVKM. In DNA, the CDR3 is TGTGCCAGCAGTTTACCCCAGGGTCTGAGTGGCAATCAGCCCCAGCATTTT. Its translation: CASSLPQGLSGNQPQHF.

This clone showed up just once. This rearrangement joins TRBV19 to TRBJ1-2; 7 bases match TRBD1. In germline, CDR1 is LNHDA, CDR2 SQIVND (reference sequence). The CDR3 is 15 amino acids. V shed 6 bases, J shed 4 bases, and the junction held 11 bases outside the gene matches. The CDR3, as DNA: TGTGCCAGTAGGTCCTTGGGACAGCTGATCTATGGCTACACCTTC. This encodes CASRSLGQLIYGYTF.

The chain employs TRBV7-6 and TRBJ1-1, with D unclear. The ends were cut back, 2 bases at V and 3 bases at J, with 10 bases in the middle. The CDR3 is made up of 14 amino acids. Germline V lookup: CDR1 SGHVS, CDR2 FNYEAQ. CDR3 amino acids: CASSLWVRDTEAFF. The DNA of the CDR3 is TGTGCCAGCAGCTTATGGGTTAGGGACACTGAAGCTTTCTTT. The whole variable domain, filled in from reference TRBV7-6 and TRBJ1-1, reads GAGVSQSPRYKVTKRGQDVALRCDPISGHVSLYWYRQALGQGPEFLTYFNYEAQQDKSGLPNDRFSAERPEGSISTLTIQRTEQRDSAMYRCASSLWVRDTEAFFGQGTRLTVV.

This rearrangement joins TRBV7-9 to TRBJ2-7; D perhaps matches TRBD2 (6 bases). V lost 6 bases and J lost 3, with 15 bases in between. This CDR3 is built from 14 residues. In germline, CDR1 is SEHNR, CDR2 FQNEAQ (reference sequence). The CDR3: CASSPASAYYEQYF. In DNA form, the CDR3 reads TGTGCCAGCAGTCCCGCTAGCGCGTACTACGAGCAGTACTTC.

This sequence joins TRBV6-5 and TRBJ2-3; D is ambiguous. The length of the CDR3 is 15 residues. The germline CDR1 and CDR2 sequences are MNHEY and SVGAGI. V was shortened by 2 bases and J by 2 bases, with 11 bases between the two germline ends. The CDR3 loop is CASSYRRQTTDTQYF. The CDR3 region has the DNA TGTGCCAGCAGTTACAGGCGCCAGACCACAGATACGCAGTATTTT.

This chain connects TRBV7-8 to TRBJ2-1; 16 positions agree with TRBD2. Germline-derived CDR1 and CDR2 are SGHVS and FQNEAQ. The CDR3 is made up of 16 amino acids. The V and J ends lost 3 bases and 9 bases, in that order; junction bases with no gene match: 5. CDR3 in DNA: TGTGCCAGCAGCTTCGGGGGACTAGCGGGAGGGATTGAGCAGTTCTTC. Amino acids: CASSFGGLAGGIEQFF.

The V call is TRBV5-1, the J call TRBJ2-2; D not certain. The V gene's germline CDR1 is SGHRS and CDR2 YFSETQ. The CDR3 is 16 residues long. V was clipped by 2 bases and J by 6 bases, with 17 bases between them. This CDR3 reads CASSFAGATAAGELFF. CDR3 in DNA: TGCGCCAGCAGCTTTGCCGGAGCGACCGCCGCCGGGGAGCTGTTTTTT.